These 30 T cell receptor beta chains were sequenced from one sample in a study of T cells in localized non-small cell lung cancer. TCRdb's copy holds only in-frame clones and misses some; the assay was immunoSEQ multiplex PCR. The top ten clones hold over 20% of a sample with roughly 24,000 clones, around 86% of them seen once. The specimen was peripheral blood, collected before any cancer treatment. These receptors all come from a man aged 40 to 75 with stage I squamous cell lung carcinoma.

The chain couples TRBV4-1 to TRBJ1-4; a possible D gene is TRBD1 (5 bases). V was trimmed by 4 bases and J by 0 bases, leaving 12 bases between them. CDR1 MGHRA and CDR2 YSYEKL come from the germline V gene. CDR3 size: 16 residues. The CDR3 nucleotides are TGCGCCAGCAGCCTGACAGCCGGTGCAACTAATGAAAAACTGTTTTTT. This translates into CASSLTAGATNEKLFF.

This CDR3 reads CASRQGINTGELFF. The CDR3 nucleotides read TGTGCCAGCCGACAGGGGATAAACACCGGGGAGCTGTTTTTT. The genes are TRBV7-8 and TRBJ2-2, with 8 positions matching TRBD1. Trimming at V came to 8 bases and at J to 2 bases, leaving 4 bases not matched to a gene. The CDR3 spans 14 residues. CDR1 and CDR2 (germline): SGHVS, FQNEAQ.

A single count supports this clone. V and J are TRBV5-4 and TRBJ2-3; 8 bases agree with TRBD2. The germline CDR1 and CDR2 sequences are SGHNT and YYREEE (reference sequence). With V trimmed by 2 bases and J by 3 bases, 5 bases remained unmatched. The CDR3 has 15 amino acids. This CDR3 is CASSFLGLGTDTQYF. Here the CDR3 DNA reads TGTGCCAGCAGCTTCCTGGGACTAGGGACAGATACGCAGTATTTT. The variable domain in full, with the rest retrieved from reference TRBV5-4 and TRBJ2-3, is ETGVTQSPTHLIKTRGQQVTLRCSSQSGHNTVSWYQQALGQGPQFIFQYYREEENGRGNFPPRFSGLQFPNYSSELNVNALELDDSALYLCASSFLGLGTDTQYFGPGTRLTVL.

V is TRBV9 and J is TRBJ2-3, with D perhaps TRBD2 (6 bases). The V and J ends lost 4 bases and 2 bases respectively, with 20 bases between them. The CDR3 extends over 17 amino acids. Germline CDR1 and CDR2: SGDLS and YYNGEE. Written as DNA, the CDR3 is TGTGCCAGCAGCTCTCGAGGTGGGGGGACTTACACAGATACGCAGTATTTT. The encoded protein is CASSSRGGGTYTDTQYF.

The CDR3: CASSPRGDTGNTIYF. The CDR3 DNA reads as TGTGCCAGCTCACCCCGAGGGGATACTGGAAACACCATATATTTT. The J gene is TRBJ1-3, the V gene TRBV18; a weak D match, TRBD1 (5 bases). The CDR3 is 15 amino acids. From germline, CDR1 is KGHSH and CDR2 LQKENI. V was cut by 3 bases and J by 2 bases, with 11 bases left in between.

V gene TRBV11-1 combines with J gene TRBJ2-4; D is perhaps TRBD1 (5 bases). CDR1 is SGHAT, CDR2 FQDESV, per germline (reference sequence). The CDR3 is made up of 14 amino acids. V was clipped by 5 bases and J by 9 bases, with 17 bases between them. The CDR3, as DNA: TGTGCCAGCAGCACCATTACAGGATTTGGCATTCAGTACTTC. As protein: CASSTITGFGIQYF.

The V and J genes are TRBV28 and TRBJ1-2; D unresolved. The CDR3 totals 14 residues. Trimming stripped 1 base from V and 0 bases from J, with 6 bases between. Germline CDR1 MDHEN, CDR2 SYDVKM. The chain's CDR3 is CASSLLRANYGYTF. The CDR3 nucleotides read TGTGCCAGCAGTTTATTACGGGCTAACTATGGCTACACCTTC.

This sequence joins TRBV5-1 and TRBJ1-3, with D uncertain. The germline V gene encodes CDR1 SGHRS and CDR2 YFSETQ. The V and J ends lost 0 bases and 0 bases respectively, with 10 bases between them. The CDR3 length is 16 residues. In nucleotides, the CDR3 is TGCGCCAGCAGCTTGGGGGGTTATCTCTCTGGAAACACCATATATTTT. This encodes CASSLGGYLSGNTIYF.

The chain carries TRBV14 and TRBJ2-7; TRBD1 is a possible D gene (6 bases). Between the trimmed V and J ends, which lost 0 bases and 5 bases, there was a span of 11 bases. The V gene's germline CDR1 is SGHDN and CDR2 FVKESK. The CDR3 sequence is 14 residues long. CDR3 bases: TGTGCCAGCAGCCAAGATCCAGGGGTGGACGAGCAGTACTTC. Its protein product is CASSQDPGVDEQYF.

The V and J genes are TRBV6-5 and TRBJ2-7, with D possibly being TRBD1 or TRBD2 (6 bases each). Germline loops: CDR1 MNHEY, CDR2 SVGAGI. V was pared by 7 bases and J by 0 bases, with 10 bases between. This CDR3 contains 13 residues. CDR3 sequence: CASTKGGSYEQYF. The CDR3 bases are TGTGCCAGCACCAAGGGGGGCTCCTACGAGCAGTACTTC.

The CDR3 here is CASGSLGGSLEQYF. CDR3 nucleotide sequence: TGCGCCAGCGGCTCTTTAGGGGGAAGCCTCGAGCAGTACTTC. The chain employs TRBV4-1 and TRBJ2-7; D possibly corresponds to TRBD1 (6 bases). This CDR3 comprises 14 residues. V was trimmed by 8 bases and J by 6 bases, leaving 20 bases between them. The germline V gene has CDR1 MGHRA and CDR2 YSYEKL.

This clone was observed a single time. The chain joins TRBV19 to TRBJ1-2; TRBD1 might be the D (6 bases). CDR3 length: 14 residues. From germline, CDR1 is LNHDA and CDR2 SQIVND (reference sequence). Trimming cost V 4 bases and J 4 bases, with 13 bases left between them. In DNA, the CDR3 is TGTGCCAGTAGTACCGCCCAGGGGACCTATGGCTACACCTTC. As protein: CASSTAQGTYGYTF.

This chain joins TRBV7-3 and TRBJ1-5; D gene unclear. This CDR3 has 15 residues. Germline CDR1 is SGHTA and CDR2 is FQGTGA. The V end lost 2 bases, the J end lost 0 bases, and 8 bases lay between the germline ends. CDR3 protein: CASSLGQFSNQPQHF. The DNA of the CDR3 is TGTGCCAGCAGCTTAGGTCAGTTTAGCAATCAGCCCCAGCATTTT.

J is TRBJ1-3 and V is TRBV7-6; D gene uncertain. Germline CDR1 SGHVS, CDR2 FNYEAQ. The V end lost 1 base, the J end lost 0 bases, and 10 bases lay between the germline ends. CDR3 length: 16 amino acids. CDR3 nucleotides: TGTGCCAGCAGCTTAGGTAACGGGAACTCTGGAAACACCATATATTTT. Translating it yields CASSLGNGNSGNTIYF.

This chain uses TRBV2 with TRBJ2-7; TRBD1 might be the D (6 bases). V was pared by 6 bases and J by 6 bases, with 12 bases between. CDR1 and CDR2 (germline): SNHLY, FYNNEI. This CDR3 is 12 amino acids long. CDR3 amino acids: CASRRETGEQYF. For the CDR3, the DNA is TGTGCCAGCAGGAGGGAGACAGGCGAGCAGTACTTC. Based on the CDR3 plus reference TRBV2 and TRBJ2-7, the full variable domain is EPEVTQTPSHQVTQMGQEVILRCVPISNHLYFYWYRQILGQKVEFLVSFYNNEISEKSEIFDDQFSVERPDGSNFTLKIRSTKLEDSAMYFCASRRETGEQYFGPGTRLTVT.

CDR3 in DNA: TGTGCCAGCTCACCTAATGCGAACTCTGGAAACACCATATATTTT. Translating gives CASSPNANSGNTIYF. The V and J genes are TRBV18 and TRBJ1-3, with D uncertain. Between the trimmed V and J ends, which lost 3 bases and 0 bases, there was a span of 9 bases. The germline gives CDR1 KGHSH, CDR2 LQKENI. This CDR3 contains 15 residues.

The rearrangement links TRBV5-1 to TRBJ2-3; D might be TRBD1 (5 bases). Germline CDR1 is SGHRS and CDR2 is YFSETQ. This CDR3 has 15 residues. V lost 5 bases and J 0 bases, leaving 13 bases between the germline ends. CDR3 amino acids: CASRLGQSSTDTQYF. The CDR3 coding sequence is TGCGCCAGCAGACTTGGACAATCCAGCACAGATACGCAGTATTTT.

The sample holds a few counts of this clone. The CDR3 sequence: CASSNRQGQPQHF. CDR3 DNA: TGTGCCAGCAGCAACCGACAGGGACAGCCCCAGCATTTT. The J gene is TRBJ1-5, the V gene TRBV5-8; TRBD1 aligns across 7 bases. The CDR3 runs 13 residues. Per the germline V gene, CDR1 is SGHTS and CDR2 is YDEGEE. With V trimmed by 4 bases and J by 7 bases, 5 bases remained unmatched.

The chain couples TRBV5-4 to TRBJ2-3; 9 bases fit TRBD1. This CDR3 region has 17 residues. V was clipped by 4 bases and J by 0 bases; unmatched bases: 9. Per germline, CDR1 SGHNT and CDR2 YYREEE (reference sequence). The CDR3 nucleotides read TGTGCCAGCAGCGCGGGACAGGGTGTTTCTAGCACAGATACGCAGTATTTT. Its translation: CASSAGQGVSSTDTQYF.

This chain joins TRBV27 and TRBJ1-1; tentative D call: TRBD1 (5 bases). This CDR3 spans 13 amino acids. Germline assignment: CDR1 MNHEY and CDR2 SMNVEV (reference sequence). V lost 0 bases to trimming and J lost 5 bases, with 7 bases between them. CDR3 protein: CASSLSGGTEAFF. CDR3 coding DNA: TGTGCCAGCAGTTTATCGGGGGGGACTGAAGCTTTCTTT.

V gene TRBV10-3 combines with J gene TRBJ2-7, with D perhaps given as TRBD1 or TRBD2 (5 bases each). In germline, CDR1 is ENHRY, CDR2 SYGVKD. This CDR3 comprises 16 residues. V shed 6 bases and J shed 4 bases, with 22 bases lying between them. CDR3 in DNA: TGTGCCATCAGCAAACAGGTCAATAGCGCGGATTACGAGCAGTACTTC. This encodes CAISKQVNSADYEQYF.

The chain combines TRBV11-2 with TRBJ2-3; D gene unclear. V was pared by 1 base and J by 0 bases, with 8 bases between. Looked up from germline, CDR1 is SGHAT and CDR2 is FQNNGV. The CDR3 runs 15 residues. CDR3 nucleotide sequence: TGTGCCAGCAGCTTAGTCGAGACCAGCACAGATACGCAGTATTTT. Its protein is CASSLVETSTDTQYF.

This clone was counted only a few times. The chain has TRBV5-4 and TRBJ2-3; 11 positions agree with TRBD2. CDR3 length: 15 amino acids. Germline CDR1 reads SGHNT; CDR2 reads YYREEE (reference sequence). The trim removed 4 bases at V and 2 bases at J, leaving 3 bases unmatched. The chain's CDR3 is CASSPTSGDTDTQYF. The CDR3 DNA reads as TGTGCCAGCAGCCCGACTAGCGGGGACACAGATACGCAGTATTTT.

The rearrangement uses TRBV18 and TRBJ1-1, with D perhaps matching TRBD1 (5 bases). The CDR3 is made up of 16 amino acids. CDR1 KGHSH and CDR2 LQKENI come from the germline V gene. Between the trimmed V and J ends, which lost 4 bases and 0 bases, there was a span of 15 bases. CDR3 protein: CASSRGGWGMNTEAFF. DNA of the CDR3: TGTGCCAGCTCACGGGGAGGTTGGGGGATGAACACTGAAGCTTTCTTT.

This chain uses TRBV4-3 with TRBJ1-3; 8 nucleotides agree with TRBD1. This CDR3 comprises 16 residues. Germline V CDR1 and CDR2: LGHNA, YSLEER. Germline trimming cut 4 bases from V and 1 base from J; bases unmatched to any gene: 6. CDR3 loop: CASSPRTGGSGNTIYF. The DNA of the CDR3 is TGCGCCAGCAGCCCTCGTACAGGGGGGTCTGGAAACACCATATATTTT.

The V gene is TRBV28, the J gene TRBJ1-5; tentative D call: TRBD1 (6 bases). This CDR3 region has 18 residues. Trimming left V 9 bases short and J 6 bases short, with 30 bases between. The germline V gene has CDR1 MDHEN and CDR2 SYDVKM. CDR3 sequence (DNA): TGTGCCAGTACAGGCTTGCGGGACAATATAGTCGTGGGTCAGCCCCAGCATTTT. This encodes CASTGLRDNIVVGQPQHF.

The sample holds one count of this clone. This sequence joins TRBV18 and TRBJ1-2; possible D gene TRBD1, 5 bases. Germline V gene lookup returns CDR1 KGHSH and CDR2 LQKENI. The CDR3 loop spans 14 amino acids. The germline V and J ends were trimmed by 3 bases and 3 bases, with 11 bases remaining between them. CDR3 in DNA: TGTGCCAGCTCACCGGGACTGGGGGACTATGGCTACACCTTC. As protein: CASSPGLGDYGYTF.

The chain uses TRBV5-5 and TRBJ1-4; no reliable D call. The CDR3 is 13 amino acids. V gave up 2 bases and J gave up 8 bases, with 10 bases separating them. CDR1 is SGHKS and CDR2 is YYEKEE in the germline V gene (reference sequence). The CDR3, as DNA: TGTGCCAGCAGCTTTCAATCGGAGGAAAAACTGTTTTTT. This encodes CASSFQSEEKLFF.

In this sample, this clone turned up once. This rearrangement joins TRBV4-1 to TRBJ2-1; no definite D call. V lost 0 bases and J lost 9, with 12 bases in between. The length of the CDR3 is 14 residues. The germline CDR1 and CDR2 sequences are MGHRA and YSYEKL. CDR3 nucleotides: TGCGCCAGCAGCCAAGAAAGCCTTGCGCCTGAGCAGTTCTTC. Residues: CASSQESLAPEQFF.

The gene calls are TRBV27 and TRBJ2-3; 11 bases are a match to TRBD2. The CDR3 has 16 amino acids. The germline CDR1 and CDR2 sequences are MNHEY and SMNVEV (reference sequence). Trimming removed 5 bases from V and 2 bases from J; junction bases left unmatched: 6. Here the CDR3 reads CASSPGLADSTDTQYF. Written as DNA, the CDR3 is TGTGCCAGCAGTCCGGGACTAGCGGACTCCACAGATACGCAGTATTTT.